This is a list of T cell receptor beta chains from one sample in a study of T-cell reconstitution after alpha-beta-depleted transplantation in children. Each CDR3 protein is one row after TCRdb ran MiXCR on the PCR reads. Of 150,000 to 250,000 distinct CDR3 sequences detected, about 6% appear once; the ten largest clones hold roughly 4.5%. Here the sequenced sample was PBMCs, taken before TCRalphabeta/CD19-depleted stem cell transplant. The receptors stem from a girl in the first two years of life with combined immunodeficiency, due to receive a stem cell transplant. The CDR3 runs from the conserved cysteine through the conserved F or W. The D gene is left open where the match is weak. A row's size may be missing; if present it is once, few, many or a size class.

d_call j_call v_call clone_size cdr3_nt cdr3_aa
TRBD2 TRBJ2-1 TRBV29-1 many TGCAGCGTTGAGGGGGGGAATGAGCAGTTCTTC CSVEGGNEQFF
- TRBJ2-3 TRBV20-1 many TGCAGTGCTAGAGATTTAAGCACAGATACGCAGTATTTT CSARDLSTDTQYF
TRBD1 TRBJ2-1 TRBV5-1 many TGCGCCAGCAGGACAGGGATGATCTCCTACAATGAGCAGTTCTTC CASRTGMISYNEQFF
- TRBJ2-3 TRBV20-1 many TGCAGTGCTAGACCCCTCCTAGCGACAGATACGCAGTATTTT CSARPLLATDTQYF
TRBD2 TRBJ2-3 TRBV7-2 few TGTGCCAGCAGCTTGGTTAGCGGGGGCGGAGATACGCAGTATTTT CASSLVSGGGDTQYF
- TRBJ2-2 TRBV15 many TGTGCCACCAGCCCCGGTCGTCACACCGGGGAGCTGTTTTTT CATSPGRHTGELFF
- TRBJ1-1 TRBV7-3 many TGTGCCAGCAGCGAGGGACATCAGAACACTGAAGCTTTCTTT CASSEGHQNTEAFF
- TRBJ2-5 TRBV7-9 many TGTGCCAGCAGCACTCGAGACAGGACCCAAGAGACCCAGTACTTC CASSTRDRTQETQYF
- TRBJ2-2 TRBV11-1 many TGTGCCAGCAGCTTAGTCACCACCGGGGAGCTGTTTTTT CASSLVTTGELFF
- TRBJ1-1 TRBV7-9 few TGTGCCAGCAGCTTAGGAACGCACACTGAAGCTTTCTTT CASSLGTHTEAFF
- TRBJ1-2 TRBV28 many TGTGCCAGCAGTTTAGGAGGTGGCTACACCTTC CASSLGGGYTF
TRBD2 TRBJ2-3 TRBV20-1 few TGCAGTGCTAGTTCAGGCGGGAGTATGTTAGATACGCAGTATTTT CSASSGGSMLDTQYF
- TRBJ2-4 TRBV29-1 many TGCAGCGTGACAGCCACTAACTCCATTCAGTACTTC CSVTATNSIQYF
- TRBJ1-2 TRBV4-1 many TGCGCCAGCAGCCACGTTGGGGGTGACTATGGCTACACCTTC CASSHVGGDYGYTF
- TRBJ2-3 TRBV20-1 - TGCAGTGCTAGAGATCGTGGACTCCACTCAGATACGCAGTATTTT CSARDRGLHSDTQYF
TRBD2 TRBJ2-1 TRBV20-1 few TGCAGTGCTAGCGGGAGGGCCCTCGATGAGCAGTTCTTC CSASGRALDEQFF
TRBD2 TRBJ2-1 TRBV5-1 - TGCGCCAGCAGCCCGTACTGGACACTAGCGGGAGTAGCGAGCTCCTACAATGAGCAGTTCTTC CASSPYWTLAGVASSYNEQFF
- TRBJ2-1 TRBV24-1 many TGTGCCACCAGTGATTTGAGGAATAGGGGTGAGCAGTTCTTC CATSDLRNRGEQFF
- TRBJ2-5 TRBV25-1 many TGTGCCAGCAGTGATGGGGGGACGAGAGAGACCCAGTACTTC CASSDGGTRETQYF
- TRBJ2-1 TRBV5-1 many TGCGCCAGCAGTCCCGGCAATGAGCAGTTCTTC CASSPGNEQFF
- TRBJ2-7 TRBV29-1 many TGCAGCGTTAGTAGCGGAGCCACCTACGAGCAGTACTTC CSVSSGATYEQYF